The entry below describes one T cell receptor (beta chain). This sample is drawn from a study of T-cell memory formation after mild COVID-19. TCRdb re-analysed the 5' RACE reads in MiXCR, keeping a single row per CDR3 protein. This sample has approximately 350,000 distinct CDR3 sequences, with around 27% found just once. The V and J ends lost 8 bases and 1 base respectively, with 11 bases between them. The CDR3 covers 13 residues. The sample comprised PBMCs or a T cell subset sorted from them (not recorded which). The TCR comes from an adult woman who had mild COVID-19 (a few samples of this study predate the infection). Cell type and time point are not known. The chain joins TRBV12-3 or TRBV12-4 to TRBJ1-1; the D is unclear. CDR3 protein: CASASRGNTEAFF. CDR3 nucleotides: TGTGCCAGCGCTTCCCGGGGGAACACTGAAGCTTTCTTT.